The T cell receptor beta chain under discussion was sequenced for a study of technical replicates of blood from a handful of donors. Measured with immunoSEQ multiplex PCR; TCRdb has only the in-frame clones, and not every one. The sample includes approximately 94,000 clones, almost 97% of them seen just once. There are 16 residues in the CDR3. Trimming took 2 bases from V and 5 from J; bases not matched to a gene: 9. CDR1 MGHRA and CDR2 YSYEKL come from the germline V gene. This rearrangement joins TRBV4-1 to TRBJ2-5, with TRBD2 matching 9 bases. Sample: T cells isolated from PBMCs. The TCR was taken from a human donor in good health. As DNA, the CDR3 is TGCGCCAGCAGCCAAAGGACTAGCGCTGCCGGGGAGACCCAGTACTTC. Protein sequence: CASSQRTSAAGETQYF.